A selection of T cell receptor beta chains follows, all from one sample in a study of OX40 agonist ivuxolimab in advanced cancers. Assay used: immunoSEQ multiplex PCR; TCRdb lists only in-frame clones, some missing. The table lists about 13,000 clones, 82% of them singletons. The sequencing used CD4+ or CD8+ T cells sorted from blood, collected in a trial of the OX40 agonist ivuxolimab. All receptors come from an adult with an advanced solid tumor such as melanoma, head and neck, liver or kidney cancer. The CDR3 runs from the conserved cysteine through the conserved F or W. A D gene is named only where the DNA matches it firmly. Part of the rows lack a size; the others show once, few, many or a class for expanded clones.

J,size,D,length,V,CDR3,DNA
TRBJ1-3,.,.,15,TRBV5-6,CASSVDTSSGNTIYF,TGTGCCAGCAGCGTGGACACCAGCTCTGGAAACACCATATATTTT
TRBJ1-3,.,.,16,TRBV19,CASSIIGTVAGNTIYF,TGTGCCAGTAGTATAATCGGGACTGTCGCTGGAAACACCATATATTTT
TRBJ2-3,once,.,14,TRBV18,CASSPPRSDYTQYF,TGTGCCAGCTCACCACCGCGTAGCGACTATACGCAGTATTTT
TRBJ1-5,.,.,16,TRBV11-2,CASSLASQGPYQPQHF,TGTGCCAGCAGCTTGGCCTCGCAGGGACCGTATCAGCCCCAGCATTTT
TRBJ2-7,.,.,13,TRBV7-9,CASSPGITYEQYF,TGTGCCAGCAGCCCCGGGATCACCTACGAGCAGTACTTC
TRBJ1-4,medium-sized,.,14,TRBV10-3,CAISEHPTNEKLFF,TGTGCCATCAGTGAGCACCCAACTAATGAAAAACTGTTTTTT
TRBJ2-7,.,TRBD2,14,TRBV4-1,CASSTSSGRYEQYF,TGCGCCAGCAGCACATCTAGCGGGAGGTACGAGCAGTACTTC
TRBJ2-5,.,.,12,TRBV10-3,CATPSLLETQYF,TGTGCCACCCCCTCCCTACTAGAGACCCAGTACTTC
TRBJ2-2,.,TRBD1,15,TRBV11-2,CASSYGQGGGGELFF,TGTGCCAGCAGCTACGGACAGGGCGGTGGCGGGGAGCTGTTTTTT
TRBJ1-3,.,.,13,TRBV28,CASSPGQGNTIYF,TGTGCCAGCAGCCCAGGGCAAGGAAACACCATATATTTT
TRBJ2-1,.,.,13,TRBV4-2,CASSQSSYNEQFF,TGTGCCAGCAGCCAAAGTAGCTACAATGAGCAGTTCTTC
TRBJ2-7,.,TRBD1,13,TRBV27,CASSGRGLDEQYF,TGTGCCAGTAGTGGAAGGGGGCTCGACGAGCAGTACTTC
TRBJ2-5,.,.,15,TRBV7-6,CASSLDYGRGETQYF,TGTGCCAGCAGCTTAGATTATGGGAGAGGCGAGACCCAGTACTTC
TRBJ2-1,.,.,14,TRBV30,CAWRGPGGHNEQFF,TGTGCCTGGAGGGGCCCTGGCGGTCACAATGAGCAGTTCTTC
TRBJ1-1,few,.,14,TRBV4-2,CASSLTQGTTEAFF,TGTGCCAGCAGCCTGACACAGGGTACAACTGAAGCTTTCTTT
TRBJ2-5,.,.,14,TRBV6-1,CASSEGAREETQYF,TGTGCCAGCAGTGAAGGGGCCAGGGAAGAGACCCAGTACTTC
TRBJ2-6,.,TRBD1,16,TRBV7-9,CASSADRSSGANVLTF,TGTGCCAGCAGCGCGGACAGGTCCTCTGGGGCCAACGTCCTGACTTTC
TRBJ1-3,.,.,16,TRBV7-8,CASSSYRVSSGNTIYF,TGTGCCAGCAGCTCCTACAGGGTCTCCTCTGGAAACACCATATATTTT
TRBJ1-6,.,.,15,TRBV28,CASSRPKMSNSPLHF,TGTGCCAGCAGTCGGCCCAAAATGAGTAATTCACCCCTCCACTTT
TRBJ2-7,.,TRBD1,13,TRBV29-1,CSVAPGGLGGQYF,TGCAGCGTTGCGCCAGGGGGCTTGGGTGGGCAGTACTTC
TRBJ2-7,.,.,13,TRBV4-3,CASSQSTTYEQYF,TGCGCCAGCAGCCAGTCTACCACCTACGAGCAGTACTTC
TRBJ2-3,.,.,19,TRBV4-1,CASSQDEPRVARPTDTQYF,TGCGCCAGCAGCCAAGATGAGCCGAGGGTAGCCCGACCCACAGATACGCAGTATTTT
TRBJ1-1,.,TRBD1,16,TRBV27,CASSRTAWTGELEAFF,TGTGCCAGCAGCCGAACAGCCTGGACAGGGGAATTGGAAGCTTTCTTT
TRBJ2-7,.,TRBD2,17,TRBV5-1,CASSLGTSGTRSYEQYF,TGCGCCAGCAGCTTAGGGACTAGCGGGACCCGATCCTACGAGCAGTACTTC
TRBJ2-3,.,TRBD2,16,TRBV7-9,CASSPWSGGEPDTQYF,TGTGCCAGCAGCCCCTGGAGCGGGGGGGAACCAGATACGCAGTATTTT
TRBJ2-7,.,.,18,TRBV13,CASSLGLPAGHARYEQYF,TGTGCCAGCAGCTTAGGCCTTCCCGCAGGACACGCACGCTACGAGCAGTACTTC
TRBJ2-3,.,TRBD2,15,TRBV4-2,CASSPKREGPDTQYF,TGTGCCAGCAGCCCCAAGCGGGAGGGCCCAGATACGCAGTATTTT
TRBJ2-2,.,.,15,TRBV19,CASSIVTGITGELFF,TGTGCCAGTAGTATAGTAACAGGGATCACCGGGGAGCTGTTTTTT
TRBJ2-1,.,TRBD2,15,TRBV6-6,CASSHSGSSYNEQFF,TGTGCCAGCAGTCATAGCGGGTCTTCCTACAATGAGCAGTTCTTC
TRBJ2-5,.,TRBD2,16,TRBV7-9,CASSPTTGGLQETQYF,TGTGCCAGCAGCCCGACGACGGGGGGACTCCAAGAGACCCAGTACTTC